This T cell receptor (beta chain) comes out of a study of metastatic and nonmetastatic thyroid tumors. Overall study context: Repertoire data that came from the blood and tumor or nodule tissue of malignant and benign thyroid patients were compared.

Many counts were recorded for this clone. V gave up 2 bases and J gave up 1 base, with 8 bases separating them. Germline V gene sequence: CDR1 MNHNY, CDR2 SVGAGI (reference sequence). This CDR3 contains 15 residues. Each patient went into thyroid surgery without having received any treatment. As processed by the authors: A distant-metastasis classifier for papillary thyroid cancer was built using CDR3 differences across clinicopathological groups. With MiXCR, TCRdb called clones anew from the PCR reads. The V and J calls come from TCRdb's annotation, not from the publication. Here the sample spans roughly 41,000 clones, roughly a sixth being singletons.

The chain links TRBV6-6 to TRBJ2-2; TRBD2 might be the D (5 bases). Sequencing used blood. The receptor's source is a female donor with papillary thyroid cancer or a benign thyroid nodule (not recorded which). Some clones in this sample may be carry-over from other donors' samples. CDR3 region: CASSYGEMNTGELFF. CDR3 sequence (DNA): TGTGCCAGCAGTTACGGGGAGATGAACACCGGGGAGCTGTTTTTT.